This TCR beta chain was recovered during a study of Tregs in tolerant kidney transplant recipients. Study-wide background: Mixed chimerism was transient after nonmyeloablative marrow transplants from related graft donors.

Assay: immunoSEQ multiplex PCR; the TCRdb copy retains only in-frame clones and omits some. Of about 94,000 clones listed, 90% to 95% are singletons. Regarding the study as a whole: Antigen-driven expansion was suggested because donor-specific Tregs expanded more than all Tregs in tolerant patients. Changing PCR primers prevented nucleotide comparison between some patients' samples.

Turning to this clone: Its matching antigen is unknown.

The germline V gene has CDR1 SGHDT and CDR2 YYEEEE. V shed 4 bases, J shed 1 base, and the junction held 14 bases outside the gene matches. This CDR3 comprises 18 residues. The sequence came from a human donor who received a combined kidney and bone marrow transplant. Source: CD4+ T cells from blood, taken before the transplant. The chain combines TRBV5-6 with TRBJ2-3; 8 bases are a match to TRBD2. The CDR3, as DNA: TGTGCCAGCAGCCATGTGCGGGGTAGCGGGAAACGCACAGATACGCAGTATTTT. Translated, it gives CASSHVRGSGKRTDTQYF.